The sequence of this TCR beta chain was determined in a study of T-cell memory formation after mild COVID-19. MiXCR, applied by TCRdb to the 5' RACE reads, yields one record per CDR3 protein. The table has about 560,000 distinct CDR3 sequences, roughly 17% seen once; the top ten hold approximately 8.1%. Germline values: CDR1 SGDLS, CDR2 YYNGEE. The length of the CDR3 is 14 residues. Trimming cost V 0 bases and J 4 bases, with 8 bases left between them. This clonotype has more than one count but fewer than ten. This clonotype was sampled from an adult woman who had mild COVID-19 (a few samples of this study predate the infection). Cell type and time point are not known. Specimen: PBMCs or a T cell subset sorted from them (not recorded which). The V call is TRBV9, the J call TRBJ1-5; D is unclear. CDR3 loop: CASSVDSGNQPQHF. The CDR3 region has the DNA TGTGCCAGCAGCGTAGATTCGGGGAATCAGCCCCAGCATTTT.